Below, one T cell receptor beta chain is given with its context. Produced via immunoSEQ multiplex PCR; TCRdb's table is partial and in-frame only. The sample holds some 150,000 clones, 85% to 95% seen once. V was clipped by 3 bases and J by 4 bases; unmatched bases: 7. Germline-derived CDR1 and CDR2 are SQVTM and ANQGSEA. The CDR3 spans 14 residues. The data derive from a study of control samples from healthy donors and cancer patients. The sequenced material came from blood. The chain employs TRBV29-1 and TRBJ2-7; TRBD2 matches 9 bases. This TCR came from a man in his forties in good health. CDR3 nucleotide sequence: TGCAGCGTTGAGGAGGCGGGAGGGCCGTACGAGCAGTACTTC. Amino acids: CSVEEAGGPYEQYF.